This TCR beta chain emerged from a study of blood T cell repertoires in COVID-19. Study-level information: T cells, B-cell-depleted T cells, or PBMCs provided the cDNA or gDNA that served as material.

Germline trimming cut 3 bases from V and 4 bases from J; bases unmatched to any gene: 14. CDR1 MDHEN and CDR2 SYDVKM come from the germline V gene. The CDR3 is 18 residues long. Some clones are missing from TCRdb's copy, which holds only in-frame ones; the method was immunoSEQ multiplex PCR. The sample yields approximately 100,000 clones, around 82% seen once. The sample comprised peripheral blood. The TCR was taken from a human donor in a cohort sampled during active or convalescent COVID-19. The chain links TRBV28 to TRBJ2-1; TRBD2 matches at 8 bases. CDR3 protein: CASSLAFGGALYYNEQFF. CDR3 DNA: TGTGCCAGCAGTTTGGCTTTCGGGGGGGCTCTTTATTACAATGAGCAGTTCTTC.